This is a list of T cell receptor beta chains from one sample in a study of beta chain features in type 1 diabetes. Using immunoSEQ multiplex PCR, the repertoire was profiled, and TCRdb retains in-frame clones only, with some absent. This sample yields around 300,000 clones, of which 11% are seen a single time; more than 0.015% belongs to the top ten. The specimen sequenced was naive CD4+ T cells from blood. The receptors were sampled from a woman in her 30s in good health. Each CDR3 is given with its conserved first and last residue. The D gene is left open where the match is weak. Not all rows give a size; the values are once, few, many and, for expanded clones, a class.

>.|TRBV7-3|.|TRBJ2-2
TGTGCCAGCAGCTCTCAGCGGGTTTTGGCCGGGGAGCTGTTTTTT
CASSSQRVLAGELFF
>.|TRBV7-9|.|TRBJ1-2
TGTGCCAGCAGCTCCTCATTCGCTGATAAAGTTCGGGACTATGGCTACACCTTC
CASSSSFADKVRDYGYTF
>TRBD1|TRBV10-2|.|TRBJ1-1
TGCGCCAGCCGAGGACAGGTAACTGAAGCTTTCTTT
CASRGQVTEAFF
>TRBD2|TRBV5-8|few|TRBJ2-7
TGTGCCAGCAGCATTCGGACTAGCGGTTCCTACGAGCAGTACTTC
CASSIRTSGSYEQYF
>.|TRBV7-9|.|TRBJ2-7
TGTGCCAGCAGCTCACAAATCTACGAGCAGTACTTC
CASSSQIYEQYF
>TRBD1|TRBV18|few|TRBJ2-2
TGTGCCACCCCACGGGACAGGTCTGGATCGAACACCGGGGAGCTGTTTTTT
CATPRDRSGSNTGELFF
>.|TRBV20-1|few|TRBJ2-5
TGCAGTGCTGGTAGCGGCGAGACCCAGTACTTC
CSAGSGETQYF
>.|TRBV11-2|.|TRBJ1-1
TGTGCCAGCGGCTTAGGACAGAGGAACACTGAAGCTTTCTTT
CASGLGQRNTEAFF
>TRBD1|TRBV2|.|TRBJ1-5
TGTGCCAGCTCCGGGACAGGGGGGAATCAGCCCCAGCATTTT
CASSGTGGNQPQHF
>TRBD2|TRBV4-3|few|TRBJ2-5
TGCGCCAGCAGCCAGGGGACTAGCGGGGGGCAAGAGACCCAGTACTTC
CASSQGTSGGQETQYF
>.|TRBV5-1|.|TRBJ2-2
TGCGCCAGCAGCTTTCTCTCACAGGGTGGTCTCACCGGGGAGCTGTTTTTT
CASSFLSQGGLTGELFF
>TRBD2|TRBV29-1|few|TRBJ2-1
TGCAGCGTTTCCCCGGGGGTTGGACTAGCGGGAGTTGTATCCTACAATGAGCAGTTCTTC
CSVSPGVGLAGVVSYNEQFF
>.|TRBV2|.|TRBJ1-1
TGTGCCAGAGCTAGACAGCAGAACACTGAAGCTTTCTTT
CARARQQNTEAFF
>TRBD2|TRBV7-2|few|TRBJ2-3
TGTGCCAGCAGCTTAGGGGCTAGCGGGAGCCTCGCAGATACGCAGTATTTT
CASSLGASGSLADTQYF
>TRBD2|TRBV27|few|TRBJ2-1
TGTGCCAGCAGTTTATCGGGCGGGAGGTTGTACAATGAGCAGTTCTTC
CASSLSGGRLYNEQFF
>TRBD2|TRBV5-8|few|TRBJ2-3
TGTGCCAGCAGGTCCGGGACTAGCGCCACAGATACGCAGTATTTT
CASRSGTSATDTQYF
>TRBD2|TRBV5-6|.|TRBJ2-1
TGTGCCAGCAGCTTGTATAGCGGGAGCTTCAATGAGCAGTTCTTC
CASSLYSGSFNEQFF
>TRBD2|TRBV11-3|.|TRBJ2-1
TGTGCCAGCAGCCCACGAGGGGGGGCGGGAGGAGAACGCTCCTACAATGAGCAGTTCTTC
CASSPRGGAGGERSYNEQFF
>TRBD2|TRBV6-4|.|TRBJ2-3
TGTGCCAGCAGTGCCCGGGAGGTCGGCACAGATACGCAGTATTTT
CASSAREVGTDTQYF
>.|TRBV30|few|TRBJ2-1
TGTGCCTGGAGTCCCCCAGGGATCCTTGGGAATGAGCAGTTCTTC
CAWSPPGILGNEQFF